The clone carrying this TCR beta chain was seen a few times. The data stem from a study of T-cell reconstitution after alpha-beta-depleted transplantation in children. Preparing the TCRbeta library involved the use of unique molecular identifiers. TCRdb reprocessed the PCR reads via MiXCR and lists one record per CDR3 protein. In the table there are about 230,000 distinct CDR3 sequences, 8.5% to 10% of which are singletons. Germline CDR1 is SGHRS and CDR2 is YFSETQ. Losses at the gene ends were 5 bases for V and 0 bases for J; bases not matched to a gene: 6. This CDR3 is 15 amino acids long. This TCR derives from a human donor who donated a stem cell graft to a child with acute lymphoblastic leukemia. This specimen consisted of PBMCs from the stem cell graft donor, obtained from the stem cell graft. The chain has TRBV5-1 and TRBJ1-1, with 8 positions matching TRBD1. CDR3 coding DNA: TGCGCCAGCAGGACCGGGGGACAGGTGAACACTGAAGCTTTCTTT. This codes for CASRTGGQVNTEAFF.